This paragraph reports one T cell receptor beta chain. Its cognate antigen is unknown. These data are taken from a study of shared clonotypes between healthy human individuals. General study findings and limits: Clonotype sharing among donors, it was expected, would be affected by sequencing depth.

Germline CDR1 and CDR2: MNHEY and SVGAGI. Trimming pared 5 bases from V and 4 bases from J, leaving 9 bases between. The CDR3 totals 13 residues. The repertoire was sequenced with immunoSEQ multiplex PCR; TCRdb's copy has only in-frame clones and lacks some. The data show about 2.1 million clones, 93% seen once. Naive-designated CD8 cells lacked CD45RO, were positively enriched for CCR7, and omitted terminally differentiated effector memory CD45RA+ cells. This chain uses TRBV6-5 with TRBJ2-1; possible D gene TRBD2, 5 bases. The source is a young man in good health. Some clones in this sample may be carry-over from other donors' samples. The sample was naive CD8+ T cells from PBMCs. The CDR3 DNA is TGTGCCAGCAGTCTCGGGAATTACAATGAGCAGTTCTTC. It yields the protein CASSLGNYNEQFF.